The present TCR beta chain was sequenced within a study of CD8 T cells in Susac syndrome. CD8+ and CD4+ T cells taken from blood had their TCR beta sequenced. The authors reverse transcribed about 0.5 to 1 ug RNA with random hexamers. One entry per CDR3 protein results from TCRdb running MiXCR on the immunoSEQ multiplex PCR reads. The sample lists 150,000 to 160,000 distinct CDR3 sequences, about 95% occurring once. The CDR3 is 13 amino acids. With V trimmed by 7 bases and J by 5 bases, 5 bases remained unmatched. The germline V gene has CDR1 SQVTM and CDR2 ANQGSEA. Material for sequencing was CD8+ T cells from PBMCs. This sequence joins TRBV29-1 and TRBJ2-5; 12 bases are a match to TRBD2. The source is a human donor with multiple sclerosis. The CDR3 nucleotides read TGCAGCGCTTGGACTAGCGGGGCGGAGACCCAGTACTTC. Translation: CSAWTSGAETQYF.